Below are 27 T cell receptor beta chains sequenced from a single sample in a study of blood T cell repertoires in COVID-19. This table comes from immunoSEQ multiplex PCR, and its TCRdb copy is limited to in-frame clones, with some not included. The sample holds about 130,000 clones; under 85% are singletons and the top ten take 12%. The material sequenced was peripheral blood. The receptors here all came from a woman aged 55-70 years with acute or convalescent COVID-19.

The V gene is TRBV5-8, the J gene TRBJ2-1; a possible D gene is TRBD2 (6 bases). Germline V lookup: CDR1 SGHTS, CDR2 YDEGEE. V lost 3 bases and J 9 bases, leaving 13 bases between the germline ends. This CDR3 region has 13 residues. The CDR3 spells CASSSREGGEQFF. DNA for the CDR3: TGTGCCAGCAGCTCCCGCGAGGGAGGTGAGCAGTTCTTC.

The chain employs TRBV6-5 and TRBJ2-5; D unclear. CDR3 length: 14 residues. CDR1 is MNHEY, CDR2 SVGAGI, per germline. The V end was cut by 5 bases, the J end by 3 bases, with 13 bases between. CDR3: CASSLTFGEETQYF. The CDR3 region has the DNA TGTGCCAGCAGTCTTACTTTTGGTGAAGAGACCCAGTACTTC.

This clone appeared a few times. The rearrangement joins TRBV10-3 to TRBJ1-1; 7 bases fit TRBD1. This CDR3 spans 13 amino acids. CDR1 and CDR2 from the germline V gene are ENHRY and SYGVKD. V shed 7 bases and J 3 bases; nucleotides not matched to a gene: 5. The chain's CDR3 is CAIKRDRHTEAFF. CDR3 nucleotide sequence: TGTGCCATCAAGAGGGACAGACACACTGAAGCTTTCTTT.

The chain carries TRBV6-1 and TRBJ2-3; weak D call: TRBD2 (6 bases). V was clipped by 1 base and J by 5 bases, with 13 bases between them. Germline-derived CDR1 and CDR2 are MNHNS and SASEGT. This CDR3 region has 15 residues. For the CDR3, the DNA is TGTGCCAGCAGTGAAGTGTTGCAGGGAGGAGATACGCAGTATTTT. Encoded protein: CASSEVLQGGDTQYF.

This chain uses TRBV19 with TRBJ2-7; weak D call: TRBD2 (5 bases). The CDR3 runs 14 residues. The germline V gene encodes CDR1 LNHDA and CDR2 SQIVND (reference sequence). V dropped 4 bases and J dropped 2 bases, with 12 bases sitting between them. CDR3 DNA sequence: TGTGCCAGTAGTAACACGGGAAGCGCCTACGAGCAGTACTTC. Its translation: CASSNTGSAYEQYF.

This clone was counted a few times. The rearrangement uses TRBV19 and TRBJ1-2; the match to TRBD1 covers 7 bases. The CDR3 is 14 amino acids. Per germline, CDR1 LNHDA and CDR2 SQIVND (reference sequence). The V and J ends lost 7 bases and 4 bases, in that order; junction bases with no gene match: 9. The CDR3 DNA sequence: TGTGCCAGTACATCAGGGGGGCTTTCCTATGGCTACACCTTC. Its translation: CASTSGGLSYGYTF. Full variable domain (missing parts from reference TRBV19 and TRBJ1-2): DGGITQSPKYLFRKEGQNVTLSCEQNLNHDAMYWYRQDPGQGLRLIYYSQIVNDFQKGDIAEGYSVSREKKESFPLTVTSAQKNPTAFYLCASTSGGLSYGYTFGSGTRLTVV.

This sequence joins TRBV7-8 and TRBJ1-1, with 9 bases that match TRBD1. This CDR3 is 15 amino acids long. The V and J ends lost 5 bases and 2 bases, in that order; junction bases with no gene match: 6. In germline, CDR1 is SGHVS, CDR2 FQNEAQ. The CDR3: CASSTGQGPNTEAFF. Here the CDR3 DNA reads TGTGCCAGCAGCACCGGACAGGGGCCCAACACTGAAGCTTTCTTT.

The chain combines TRBV30 with TRBJ1-5; 9 nucleotides agree with TRBD1. CDR1 GTSNPN and CDR2 SVGIG come from the germline V gene (reference sequence). Trimming removed 3 bases from V and 0 bases from J; junction bases left unmatched: 6. This CDR3 is built from 16 residues. The DNA for the CDR3 is TGTGCCTGGAGCGAGGGGACAGGGTTTAGCAATCAGCCCCAGCATTTT. Amino acids: CAWSEGTGFSNQPQHF.

This chain connects TRBV5-8 to TRBJ1-2; 8 bases are a match to TRBD1. The germline CDR1 and CDR2 sequences are SGHTS and YDEGEE. V lost 2 bases and J lost 4; bases outside the gene matches: 4. The CDR3 length is 14 residues. CDR3 DNA sequence: TGTGCCAGCAGCTTAGGACAGGGAACCTATGGCTACACCTTC. Residues: CASSLGQGTYGYTF.

The chain uses TRBV7-6 and TRBJ2-1; perhaps TRBD1 as D (5 bases). V was clipped by 2 bases and J by 2 bases, with 16 bases between them. The CDR3 loop spans 17 amino acids. Germline loops: CDR1 SGHVS, CDR2 FNYEAQ. The CDR3 DNA is TGTGCCAGCAGCTTAATCGGCAGACAGCGTCCCTACAATGAGCAGTTCTTC. It encodes CASSLIGRQRPYNEQFF.

This chain connects TRBV28 to TRBJ1-2; D uncertain. Trimming took off 6 bases at V and 4 bases at J, with 15 bases between the two ends. There are 14 residues in the CDR3. Germline V CDR1 and CDR2: MDHEN, SYDVKM. Written as DNA, the CDR3 is TGTGCCAGCAGCCAAACCGGCGGGCCCTATGGCTACACCTTC. It specifies CASSQTGGPYGYTF.

The rearrangement uses TRBV5-6 and TRBJ2-2; 7 nucleotides line up with TRBD1. The germline gives CDR1 SGHDT, CDR2 YYEEEE. This CDR3 is 15 amino acids long. The V segment lost 4 bases and the J segment 3 bases; nucleotides outside the gene matches: 6. CDR3 in amino acids: CASSLGDRDTGELFF. The CDR3 DNA reads TGTGCCAGCAGCCTTGGCGACAGGGACACCGGGGAGCTGTTTTTT.

This clone was counted once. The chain carries TRBV21-1 and TRBJ2-3; the D call in the table, TRBD1, was not verified against the DNA. TRBV21-1 is labeled a pseudogene. The CDR3 has 17 amino acids. CDR3 sequence: CASSKGKGRGQTDTQYF. DNA of the CDR3: TGTGCCAGCAGCAAAGGAAAGGGCAGGGGGCAAACAGATACGCAGTATTTT.

This clone was recorded once. V usage is TRBV5-1 and J usage is TRBJ2-6; a weak D match, TRBD1 (6 bases). The CDR3 consists of 16 residues. Trimming shortened V by 4 bases and J by 2 bases, and 13 bases separated the two germline ends. Looked up from germline, CDR1 is SGHRS and CDR2 is YFSETQ. The DNA for the CDR3 is TGCGCCAGCAGCGGGGGCCACAGAACTGGGGCCAACGTCCTGACTTTC. Protein product: CASSGGHRTGANVLTF.

V is TRBV7-2 and J is TRBJ2-4; D perhaps matches TRBD2 (6 bases). The germline V gene encodes CDR1 SGHTA and CDR2 FQGNSA. This CDR3 is 13 amino acids long. V shed 5 bases and J shed 9 bases, with 14 bases lying between them. CDR3 DNA: TGTGCCAGCAGCCCCGGGGGACCGGTCATTCAGTACTTC. The encoded protein is CASSPGGPVIQYF. Based on the CDR3 plus reference TRBV7-2 and TRBJ2-4, the full variable domain is GAGVSQSPSNKVTEKGKDVELRCDPISGHTALYWYRQSLGQGLEFLIYFQGNSAPDKSGLPSDRFSAERTGGSVSTLTIQRTQQEDSAVYLCASSPGGPVIQYFGAGTRLSVL.

The table lists this clone with a count of one. The chain recombines TRBV18 with TRBJ1-3; D ambiguous. The CDR3 length is 15 residues. Germline CDR1 KGHSH, CDR2 LQKENI. Trimming left V 3 bases short and J 0 bases short, with 9 bases between. CDR3 residues: CASSPAGGSGNTIYF. In DNA form, the CDR3 reads TGTGCCAGCTCACCGGCCGGAGGCTCTGGAAACACCATATATTTT.

CDR3 region: CASSLDFAGGPGDTQYF. The CDR3 DNA follows: TGTGCCAGCAGCTTAGATTTTGCGGGGGGGCCGGGAGATACGCAGTATTTT. This chain joins TRBV7-2 and TRBJ2-3, with 9 bases lining up with TRBD2. The CDR3 extends over 17 amino acids. Germline CDR1 is SGHTA and CDR2 is FQGNSA. V was clipped by 1 base and J by 5 bases; unmatched bases: 10. Together with reference TRBV7-2 and TRBJ2-3, the CDR3 gives the full variable domain: GAGVSQSPSNKVTEKGKDVELRCDPISGHTALYWYRQSLGQGLEFLIYFQGNSAPDKSGLPSDRFSAERTGGSVSTLTIQRTQQEDSAVYLCASSLDFAGGPGDTQYFGPGTRLTVL.

The chain is built from TRBV18 and TRBJ1-5; D is uncertain. Trimming took 6 bases from V and 3 from J, leaving 18 bases between them. This CDR3 has 16 amino acids. Per the germline V gene, CDR1 is KGHSH and CDR2 is LQKENI. This chain's CDR3 is CASSPDSLRNNQPQHF. DNA for the CDR3: TGTGCCAGCTCGCCTGATTCACTGCGCAACAATCAGCCCCAGCATTTT.

This clone was found a few times. The chain combines TRBV24-1 with TRBJ1-5; D is ambiguous. Germline CDR1 KGHDR, CDR2 SFDVKD. There are 14 residues in the CDR3. Deletions cut 3 bases from V and 1 base from J, with 6 bases between. The CDR3 here is CATSDGESNQPQHF. CDR3 nucleotide sequence: TGTGCCACCAGTGATGGAGAAAGCAATCAGCCCCAGCATTTT.

The J gene is TRBJ1-2, the V gene TRBV5-1; 9 bases are a match to TRBD1. This CDR3 region has 14 residues. Unmatched junction bases numbered 8, after V lost 3 bases and J lost 8 bases. Germline lookup yields CDR1 SGHRS and CDR2 YFSETQ. The chain's CDR3 is CASSWDRAAAGYTF. The CDR3 DNA follows: TGCGCCAGCAGCTGGGACAGGGCTGCGGCGGGCTACACCTTC.

V gene TRBV2 combines with J gene TRBJ1-1; 7 bases line up with TRBD1. Germline trimming cut 6 bases from V and 11 bases from J; bases unmatched to any gene: 3. The CDR3 loop spans 10 amino acids. Per the germline V gene, CDR1 is SNHLY and CDR2 is FYNNEI. Here the CDR3 reads CASRGQSAFF. The CDR3 DNA follows: TGTGCCAGCAGGGGACAGTCGGCTTTCTTT.

This rearrangement joins TRBV9 to TRBJ1-2; D is ambiguous. Germline assignment: CDR1 SGDLS and CDR2 YYNGEE. The CDR3 length is 16 residues. Trimming left V 0 bases short and J 4 bases short, with 16 bases between. CDR3 in amino acids: CASSVDGESISYGYTF. For the CDR3, the DNA is TGTGCCAGCAGCGTAGACGGGGAAAGTATTTCCTATGGCTACACCTTC.

The chain recombines TRBV5-6 with TRBJ2-7; TRBD1 matches at 7 bases. Germline V lookup: CDR1 SGHDT, CDR2 YYEEEE. The CDR3 is 14 amino acids. The J segment lost 3 bases and the V segment lost 5 bases, leaving 8 bases of the junction unmatched. The DNA for the CDR3 is TGTGCCAGCAGTCCGAGGGACAGTTACTACGAGCAGTACGTC. Translation: CASSPRDSYYEQYV.

The chain is built from TRBV7-9 and TRBJ1-5, with 9 bases aligning to TRBD1. The CDR3 has 15 amino acids. The junction had 4 bases not matched to a gene; V was cut back by 4 bases and J by 3 bases. The germline V gene encodes CDR1 SEHNR and CDR2 FQNEAQ (reference sequence). CDR3 sequence reads: CASSSRQGDNQPQHF. The CDR3 DNA reads as TGTGCCAGCAGCTCCAGACAGGGGGACAATCAGCCCCAGCATTTT.

J is TRBJ1-4 and V is TRBV12-3 or TRBV12-4; D may be TRBD1 (6 bases). CDR3 size: 13 residues. Trimming pared 6 bases from V and 6 bases from J, leaving 11 bases between. The CDR3 spells CASSRQVYEKLFF. The CDR3 DNA reads TGTGCCAGCAGCAGACAGGTGTATGAAAAACTGTTTTTT.

The CDR3 DNA follows: TGTGCCACCAGTGACTTCTCCGGGACTAGCACAGATACGCAGTATTTT. This codes for CATSDFSGTSTDTQYF. The chain joins TRBV24-1 to TRBJ2-3; D is perhaps TRBD2 (6 bases). This CDR3 is 16 amino acids long. V lost 4 bases, J lost 0 bases, and 13 bases lay in between. Germline CDR1 KGHDR, CDR2 SFDVKD.

The chain combines TRBV5-6 with TRBJ1-2, with D tentatively TRBD1 (6 bases). CDR3 length equals 16 residues. The germline gives CDR1 SGHDT, CDR2 YYEEEE. With 1 base removed from V and 8 bases from J, the gap between germline ends came to 21 bases. CDR3 coding DNA: TGTGCCAGCAGCTTGAGTGGTGTTGTGGGGGCGCGGGGCTACACCTTC. This translates into CASSLSGVVGARGYTF.